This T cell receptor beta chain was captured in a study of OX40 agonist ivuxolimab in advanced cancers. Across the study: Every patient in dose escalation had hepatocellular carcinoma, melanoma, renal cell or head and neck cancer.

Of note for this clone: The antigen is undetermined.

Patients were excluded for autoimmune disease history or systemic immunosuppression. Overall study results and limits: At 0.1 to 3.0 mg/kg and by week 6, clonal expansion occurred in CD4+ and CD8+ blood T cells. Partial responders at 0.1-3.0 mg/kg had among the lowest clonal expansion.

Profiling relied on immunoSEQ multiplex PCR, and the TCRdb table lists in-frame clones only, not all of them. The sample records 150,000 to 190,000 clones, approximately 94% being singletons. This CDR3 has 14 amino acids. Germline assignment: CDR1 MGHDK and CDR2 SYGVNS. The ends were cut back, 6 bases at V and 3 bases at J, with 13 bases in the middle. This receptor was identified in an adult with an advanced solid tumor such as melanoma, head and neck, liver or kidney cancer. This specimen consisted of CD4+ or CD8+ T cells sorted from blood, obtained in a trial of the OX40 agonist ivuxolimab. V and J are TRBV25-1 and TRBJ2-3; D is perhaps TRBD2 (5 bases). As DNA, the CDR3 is TGTGCCAGCAGCGGGGATTGGCCTACAGATACGCAGTATTTT. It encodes CASSGDWPTDTQYF.